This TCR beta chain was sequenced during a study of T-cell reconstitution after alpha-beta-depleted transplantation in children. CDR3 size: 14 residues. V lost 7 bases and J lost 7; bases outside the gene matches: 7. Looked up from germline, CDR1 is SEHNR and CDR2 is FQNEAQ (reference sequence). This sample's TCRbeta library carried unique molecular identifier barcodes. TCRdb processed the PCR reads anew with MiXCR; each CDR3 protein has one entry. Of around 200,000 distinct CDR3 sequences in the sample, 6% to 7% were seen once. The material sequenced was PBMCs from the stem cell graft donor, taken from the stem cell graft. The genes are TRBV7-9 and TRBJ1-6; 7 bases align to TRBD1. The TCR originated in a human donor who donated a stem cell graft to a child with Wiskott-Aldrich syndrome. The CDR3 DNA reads TGTGCCAGCACCTGGGGACAGTTAAATTCACCCCTCCACTTT. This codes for CASTWGQLNSPLHF. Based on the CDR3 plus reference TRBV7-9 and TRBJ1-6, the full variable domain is DTGVSQNPRHKITKRGQNVTFRCDPISEHNRLYWYRQTLGQGPEFLTYFQNEAQLEKSRLLSDRFSAERPKGSFSTLEIQRTEQGDSAMYLCASTWGQLNSPLHFGNGTRLTVT.